This T cell receptor (beta chain) came from a study of blood T cell repertoires in COVID-19. The overall study: COVID-19 samples from acute and convalescent phases originated in the United States, Italy and Spain. T cells, B-cell-depleted T cells, or PBMCs supplied cDNA or gDNA.

As processed by the authors: Cell counts per sample came from amplifying reference gene primers. Assay: immunoSEQ multiplex PCR; the TCRdb copy retains only in-frame clones and omits some. The DNA gave D and trimming, while V, J and clone size come from that table. The data show some 110,000 clones, with approximately 90% seen just once and 6.5% to 8.5% held by the top ten. The sequenced material came from peripheral blood. The sequence came from a human donor in a cohort sampled during active COVID-19.

The CDR3 loop reads CASSLDSRNEKLFF. CDR3 nucleotide sequence: TGCGCCAGCAGCTTAGACAGTCGTAATGAAAAACTGTTTTTT. J is TRBJ1-4 and V is TRBV5-1, with D possibly matching TRBD1 (5 bases). V was pared by 2 bases and J by 4 bases, with 9 bases between. The CDR3 contains 14 residues. Germline V gene lookup returns CDR1 SGHRS and CDR2 YFSETQ.